Here is one TCR beta chain with its context. In its sample, this clonotype was seen many times. Its antigen specificity is not known. Base quality data are lacking; no much larger clone is found one base away. Taken from cysteine to phenylalanine, the CDR3 has 15 residues. CDR3 DNA only is kept here, 45 bases in frame from base 1. CDR1 and CDR2, looked up from the germline V gene, are SGHVS and FNYEAQ. V trim: 5 bases; J trim: 2 bases; unmatched bases: 8. The record originates from a study of early T cells in non-severe SARS-CoV-2 infection (dated by TCRdb to about 2021). Describing the broader study: Because TCR sequencing was done on bulk RNA from unsorted whole blood, the alpha and beta chains could not be paired. What the work shows at the level of the full study, not this receptor alone: Matching against VDJdb was skewed toward anti-spike CD8 responses, likely underestimated virus-specific expansions, and missed private and CD4 specificities.

The library was obtained by 5' RACE. Sequencing was performed on a NextSeq 500. The TCR library protocol attached unique molecular identifiers to individual cDNA molecules to correct for sequencing error and PCR bias. Both TCR alpha and beta chains were sequenced, and tight co-correlation was observed between alpha and beta sequence abundances in each sample. In the original analysis: V gene, J gene and CDR3 annotation of TCR sequences was performed with Decombinator V4. Expanded TCRs were defined as changing significantly between any two time points under a Poisson model with p below 0.0001. Abundances of TCRs were expressed as counts per million after normalisation to the total number of TCRs sequenced in each sample. TRAV1-2 paired with TRAJ12, TRAJ20 or TRAJ33 defined MAIT TCRs, while TRAV10 paired with TRAJ18 defined iNKT TCRs. VDJdb, accessed on 1 November 2021, was searched for TCRs annotated for CMV, EBV and SARS-CoV-2, and TCRs annotated for more than one antigen were excluded. In-frame beta chains were kept once TCRdb had trimmed the public reads at Q25 with fastp and called clones with MiXCR. Rows merge per CDR3 protein into single entries with the most common DNA and genes. For this entry, the V and J calls and clone size follow TCRdb and not the study's own pipeline. The sample yields 20,000 to 25,000 distinct CDR3 sequences; 4.7% were counted once. The ten largest clones take up around 15% of the sample.

Set within a cohort of healthcare workers in London, UK, this nested case-control study involved weekly PCR testing of nasopharyngeal swabs along with blood sampling. Healthcare workers were enrolled in the week of the UK lockdown, from 23 to 31 March 2020, and were followed every week for up to roughly 16 weeks. The sequence is built from TRBV7-6 and TRBJ2-5, with 7 middle bases fitting TRBD2. This sequence originates from an adult who was a healthcare worker with PCR-confirmed SARS-CoV-2 infection or an uninfected control (not recorded which). The specimen sequenced was whole blood. The bases are TGTGCCAGCAGCCTTCTCCTAGCGGAGCAAGAGACCCAGTACTTC. This yields the protein CASSLLLAEQETQYF.